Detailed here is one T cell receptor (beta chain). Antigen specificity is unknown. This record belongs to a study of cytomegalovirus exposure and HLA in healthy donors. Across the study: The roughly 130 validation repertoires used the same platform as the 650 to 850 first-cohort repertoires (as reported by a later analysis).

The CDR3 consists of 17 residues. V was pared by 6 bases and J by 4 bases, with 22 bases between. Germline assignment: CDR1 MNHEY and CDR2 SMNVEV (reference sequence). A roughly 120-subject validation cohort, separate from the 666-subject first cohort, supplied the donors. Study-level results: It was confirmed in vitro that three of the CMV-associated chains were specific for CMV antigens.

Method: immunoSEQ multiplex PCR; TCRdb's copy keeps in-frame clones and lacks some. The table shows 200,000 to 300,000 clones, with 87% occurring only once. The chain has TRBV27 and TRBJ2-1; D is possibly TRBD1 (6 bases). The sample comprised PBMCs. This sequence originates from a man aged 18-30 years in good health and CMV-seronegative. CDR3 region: CASRSGHMTSPYNEQFF. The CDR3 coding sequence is TGTGCCAGCAGATCGGGACACATGACGTCCCCTTACAATGAGCAGTTCTTC.